These 18 T cell receptor beta chains came from one sample sequenced in a study of vaccination effects on CD4 cells after COVID-19. Clones were read by immunoSEQ multiplex PCR, and TCRdb kept only the in-frame ones, dropping some. The repertoire holds tens of thousands of clones, with 73% as singletons. Their antigens are not known. A roughly 10-day culture period preceded the isolation of CD4+ T cells. Two doses of BNT162b2 or mRNA-1273 vaccine were administered to participants. Material: CD4+ T cells from PBMCs cultured without peptide, obtained after COVID-19 vaccination. These receptors came from a human donor who received a COVID-19 vaccine.

A few counts support this clone. The chain uses TRBV18 and TRBJ1-5; D unresolved. CDR1 is KGHSH, CDR2 LQKENI, per germline. V was trimmed by 1 base and J by 4 bases, leaving 14 bases between them. The CDR3 sequence is 16 residues long. CDR3 coding DNA: TGTGCCAGCTCACCACAGGGTACGGTCGGTAATCAGCCCCAGCATTTT. Its protein is CASSPQGTVGNQPQHF.

The chain is built from TRBV4-1 and TRBJ1-2; 8 nucleotides match TRBD1. Unmatched junction bases numbered 3, after V lost 2 bases and J lost 4 bases. This CDR3 is built from 14 residues. Germline V gives CDR1 MGHRA, CDR2 YSYEKL. The CDR3 reads CASSQTTGAYGYTF. The CDR3 coding sequence is TGCGCCAGCAGCCAAACGACAGGGGCCTATGGCTACACCTTC.

The V and J genes are TRBV5-1 and TRBJ2-3, with D perhaps TRBD2 (6 bases). Germline V gene sequence: CDR1 SGHRS, CDR2 YFSETQ. Trimming removed 4 bases at V and 6 bases at J, with 18 bases between. This CDR3 has 15 residues. The chain's CDR3 is CASSPGTGVSDTQYF. The DNA of the CDR3 is TGCGCCAGCAGCCCCGGGACGGGAGTGTCCGATACGCAGTATTTT.

This chain uses TRBV6-5 with TRBJ1-2; the D gene is possibly TRBD1 (5 bases). The ends were cut back, 6 bases at V and 3 bases at J, with 11 bases in the middle. CDR3 length equals 13 residues. From germline, CDR1 is MNHEY and CDR2 SVGAGI. CDR3 residues: CASRAGTYYGYTF. For the CDR3, the DNA is TGTGCCAGCAGGGCCGGGACGTACTATGGCTACACCTTC.

The genes are TRBV28 and TRBJ1-5; 7 bases are a match to TRBD1. Germline V gene lookup returns CDR1 MDHEN and CDR2 SYDVKM. The CDR3 contains 15 residues. V lost 6 bases and J lost 7; bases outside the gene matches: 12. The CDR3 sequence is CASSPTGSWRQPQHF. The CDR3 coding sequence is TGTGCCAGCAGCCCGACAGGGTCTTGGCGGCAGCCCCAGCATTTT.

This clone came up a few times. This chain links TRBV5-1 with TRBJ2-7, with D unclear. CDR1 is SGHRS, CDR2 YFSETQ, per germline. The CDR3 extends over 14 amino acids. Trimming shortened V by 0 bases and J by 6 bases, and 13 bases separated the two germline ends. CDR3 in amino acids: CASSLEPLAGEQYV. DNA for the CDR3: TGCGCCAGCAGCTTGGAGCCGTTGGCCGGCGAGCAGTACGTC.

The chain has TRBV5-1 and TRBJ2-3, with 10 positions matching TRBD2. With V trimmed by 0 bases and J by 0 bases, 4 bases remained unmatched. CDR3 length: 17 amino acids. The germline gives CDR1 SGHRS, CDR2 YFSETQ. CDR3: CASSLGASGGSTDTQYF. The CDR3 DNA is TGCGCCAGCAGCTTGGGGGCTAGCGGGGGAAGCACAGATACGCAGTATTTT.

This clone was detected only once. The V call is TRBV27, the J call TRBJ1-2; TRBD1 aligns across 7 bases. Looked up from germline, CDR1 is MNHEY and CDR2 is SMNVEV (reference sequence). Trimming cost V 0 bases and J 2 bases; bases outside gene matches: 3. The CDR3 sequence is 15 residues long. The DNA of the CDR3 is TGTGCCAGCAGTTTATCGAACAGGGGAAACTATGGCTACACCTTC. This codes for CASSLSNRGNYGYTF.

The rearrangement uses TRBV19 and TRBJ2-5, with D hard to call. CDR3 length: 16 residues. V dropped 3 bases and J dropped 0 bases, with 14 bases sitting between them. CDR1 and CDR2 (germline): LNHDA, SQIVND (reference sequence). The CDR3 here is CASSIGGGANQETQYF. CDR3 DNA: TGTGCCAGTAGTATTGGCGGCGGCGCCAACCAAGAGACCCAGTACTTC. The whole variable domain, remainder taken from reference TRBV19 and TRBJ2-5, is DGGITQSPKYLFRKEGQNVTLSCEQNLNHDAMYWYRQDPGQGLRLIYYSQIVNDFQKGDIAEGYSVSREKKESFPLTVTSAQKNPTAFYLCASSIGGGANQETQYFGPGTRLLVL.

The chain is built from TRBV14 and TRBJ1-1, with TRBD1 identical over 7 bases. V trimming: 2 bases; J trimming: 1 base; junction bases outside the gene matches: 4. The CDR3 loop spans 15 amino acids. Germline V gene lookup returns CDR1 SGHDN and CDR2 FVKESK. The chain's CDR3 is CASSQYWTGNTEAFF. As DNA, the CDR3 is TGTGCCAGCAGCCAATATTGGACAGGGAACACTGAAGCTTTCTTT.

This clone was seen a few times. The chain links TRBV5-4 to TRBJ2-5; D uncertain. V was cut by 4 bases and J by 0 bases, with 10 bases left in between. The CDR3 is 14 residues long. CDR1 and CDR2 from the germline V gene are SGHNT and YYREEE (reference sequence). CDR3 bases: TGTGCCAGCAGCCCAGATCAGAACCAAGAGACCCAGTACTTC. Translated: CASSPDQNQETQYF.

The chain employs TRBV3-1 (or the pseudogene TRBV3-2) and TRBJ1-2; the match to TRBD1 covers 8 bases. V shed 1 base and J 10 bases; nucleotides not matched to a gene: 2. This CDR3 has 12 residues. CDR1 LGHDT and CDR2 YNNKEL come from the germline V gene (reference sequence). The CDR3 here is CASSQGDRHYTF. As DNA, the CDR3 is TGTGCCAGCAGCCAAGGGGACAGGCACTACACCTTC.

This clone was picked up a small number of times. This chain links TRBV7-2 with TRBJ1-2; 7 nucleotides align to TRBD1. CDR1 and CDR2 from the germline V gene are SGHTA and FQGNSA. Trimming at V came to 7 bases and at J to 0 bases, leaving 5 bases not matched to a gene. The CDR3 covers 14 residues. The CDR3 sequence: CASKQGFANYGYTF. CDR3 nucleotides: TGTGCCAGCAAACAGGGGTTTGCTAACTATGGCTACACCTTC.

The chain employs TRBV5-6 and TRBJ2-5; D is unclear. The CDR3 has 12 residues. The germline V gene has CDR1 SGHDT and CDR2 YYEEEE. Trimming stripped 5 bases from V and 4 bases from J, with 9 bases between. CDR3 loop: CASRVVGETQYF. The CDR3 DNA sequence: TGTGCCAGCAGGGTGGTAGGAGAGACCCAGTACTTC.

V usage is TRBV2 and J usage is TRBJ2-1; TRBD2 might be the D (6 bases). With 5 bases removed from V and 11 bases from J, the gap between germline ends came to 19 bases. The germline V gene has CDR1 SNHLY and CDR2 FYNNEI. The CDR3 is 14 amino acids. For the CDR3, the DNA is TGTGCCAGCAGTCCCTCCGGGACTCCAATCCAGCAGTTCTTC. Protein sequence: CASSPSGTPIQQFF.

This clone appeared a single time. This chain connects TRBV11-3 to TRBJ2-3; D unresolved. The CDR3 extends over 14 amino acids. Germline values: CDR1 SGHNT, CDR2 YENEEA. Trimming cost V 4 bases and J 1 base, with 9 bases left between them. The CDR3 here is CASSWSRGTDTQYF. CDR3 nucleotide sequence: TGTGCCAGCAGCTGGTCCCGCGGCACAGATACGCAGTATTTT.

The chain links TRBV28 to TRBJ1-3; tentatively, D is TRBD1 (6 bases). Germline values: CDR1 MDHEN, CDR2 SYDVKM. The V end lost 6 bases, the J end lost 4 bases, and 13 bases lay between the germline ends. The CDR3 contains 14 residues. Here the CDR3 DNA reads TGTGCCAGCAGCTCGGGGGGCGCGGGAAACACCATATATTTT. This gives the protein CASSSGGAGNTIYF.

V and J are TRBV4-3 and TRBJ1-1, with D uncertain. CDR3 length: 14 amino acids. Germline-derived CDR1 and CDR2 are LGHNA and YSLEER. V dropped 1 base and J dropped 8 bases, with 14 bases sitting between them. The CDR3 sequence is CASSQAWASSEAFF. The CDR3 coding sequence is TGCGCCAGCAGCCAAGCGTGGGCCAGCTCAGAAGCTTTCTTT.